Below, 11 T cell receptor beta chains from the same sample are listed, as sequenced in a study of blood T cell repertoires in COVID-19. Sequencing used immunoSEQ multiplex PCR; TCRdb keeps in-frame clones, though not all of them. The sample has a few hundred thousand clones, about 86% seen once; the top ten hold under 5%. Sequencing input: PBMCs or T cells enriched from blood (not recorded which). The receptor set was obtained from a man aged 30-40 years with acute COVID-19.

This CDR3 is CASSPRESGQRETQYF. The CDR3 DNA sequence: TGTGCCAGCAGCCCAAGAGAAAGCGGGCAGAGGGAGACCCAGTACTTC. This chain uses TRBV13 with TRBJ2-5; weak D call: TRBD2 (6 bases). The CDR3 sequence is 16 residues long. Germline assignment: CDR1 PRHDT and CDR2 FYEKMQ (reference sequence). Trimming left V 5 bases short and J 5 bases short, with 21 bases between.

The gene calls are TRBV24-1 and TRBJ2-1; 10 bases fit TRBD2. This CDR3 spans 14 amino acids. Germline-derived CDR1 and CDR2 are KGHDR and SFDVKD. V trimming: 8 bases; J trimming: 6 bases; junction bases outside the gene matches: 6. The CDR3 protein is CATNSPSGSNEQFF. The CDR3 bases are TGTGCCACCAATTCGCCTAGCGGGAGCAATGAGCAGTTCTTC.

The V call is TRBV27, the J call TRBJ1-5, with 7 positions matching TRBD1. The trim removed 8 bases at V and 6 bases at J, leaving 10 bases unmatched. The CDR3 is 14 residues long. Germline V gene sequence: CDR1 MNHEY, CDR2 SMNVEV (reference sequence). The CDR3 spells CASGLRQGAQPQHF. CDR3 DNA sequence: TGTGCCAGCGGATTGCGACAGGGCGCTCAGCCCCAGCATTTT.

This clone was observed a single time. V is TRBV30 and J is TRBJ2-1, with 9 bases aligning to TRBD1. With 2 bases clipped from V and 8 bases from J, the junction kept 1 base outside the gene matches. Germline loops: CDR1 GTSNPN, CDR2 SVGIG (reference sequence). This CDR3 is 12 amino acids long. The CDR3 DNA reads TGTGCCTGGAGTACAGGGGGCGATGAGCAGTTCTTC. Translating it yields CAWSTGGDEQFF.

The chain combines TRBV5-4 with TRBJ2-5, with D perhaps matching TRBD1 (5 bases). Germline-derived CDR1 and CDR2 are SGHNT and YYREEE (reference sequence). Trimming left V 4 bases short and J 4 bases short, with 5 bases between. The CDR3 has 11 amino acids. CDR3 sequence reads: CASSRGETQYF. The CDR3 DNA reads TGTGCCAGCAGCAGGGGAGAGACCCAGTACTTC.

This clone occurred a few times. V gene TRBV24-1 combines with J gene TRBJ1-2; D call uncertain. The germline CDR1 and CDR2 sequences are KGHDR and SFDVKD. V gave up 1 base and J gave up 4 bases, with 27 bases separating them. The CDR3 consists of 20 residues. CDR3 protein: CATSDFGSGTTQEGIYGYTF. CDR3 nucleotides: TGTGCCACCAGTGATTTCGGGTCAGGAACAACTCAGGAGGGCATCTATGGCTACACCTTC.

This chain links TRBV4-2 with TRBJ1-5; TRBD1 is a possible D gene (5 bases). Germline CDR1 reads LGHNA; CDR2 reads YNFKEQ. The CDR3 sequence is 17 residues long. Trimming cost V 0 bases and J 2 bases, with 14 bases left between them. In DNA, the CDR3 is TGTGCCAGCAGCCAAGAAACAGGACCATTGGGCAATCAGCCCCAGCATTTT. Encoded protein: CASSQETGPLGNQPQHF.

The chain has TRBV4-3 and TRBJ2-5; 8 bases are shared with TRBD2. This CDR3 contains 15 residues. Trimming cost V 6 bases and J 5 bases; bases outside gene matches: 11. Germline V gene sequence: CDR1 LGHNA, CDR2 YSLEER. The CDR3 DNA sequence: TGCGCCAGCAGTCGCGGGGGGATTGGAGGGGAGACCCAGTACTTC. It encodes CASSRGGIGGETQYF.

The chain links TRBV5-5 to TRBJ2-1; weak D call: TRBD2 (6 bases). CDR1 SGHKS and CDR2 YYEKEE come from the germline V gene (reference sequence). V was clipped by 1 base and J by 5 bases, with 19 bases between them. This CDR3 comprises 17 residues. In DNA form, the CDR3 reads TGTGCCAGCAGCTTGCTGTCTAGCGACGTTTCCCACAATGAGCAGTTCTTC. Translation gives CASSLLSSDVSHNEQFF.

The rearrangement uses TRBV13 and TRBJ1-1; D is unresolved. The V end was cut by 5 bases, the J end by 1 base, with 11 bases between. Looked up from germline, CDR1 is PRHDT and CDR2 is FYEKMQ (reference sequence). This CDR3 is built from 14 residues. Here the CDR3 DNA reads TGTGCCAGCAGCCGGCGGTTGGAGAACACTGAAGCTTTCTTT. Residues: CASSRRLENTEAFF.

CDR3 DNA sequence: TGTGCCAGCAGTGAAGCGCGCCAAGTCAATCAGCCCCAGCATTTT. Translating gives CASSEARQVNQPQHF. The J gene is TRBJ1-5, the V gene TRBV6-1; no clear D gene. CDR1 is MNHNS and CDR2 is SASEGT in the germline V gene. V lost 0 bases and J lost 3, with 9 bases in between. The CDR3 is made up of 15 amino acids.